This TCR beta chain was captured by sequencing in a study of blood T cell repertoires in COVID-19. Study-level background: COVID-19 samples from acute and convalescent phases originated in the United States, Italy and Spain. From T cells, B-cell-depleted T cells, or PBMCs came the material, which was cDNA or gDNA.

Study processing details: Reference gene primer amplification yielded estimated nucleated cell counts. Profiled with immunoSEQ multiplex PCR; TCRdb holds only in-frame clones, not every one. That table is the source of V, J and clone size, and D and trimming were worked out from the DNA. The data contain roughly 230,000 clones, 90% of them singletons. Material for sequencing was peripheral blood. The clonotype comes from a woman in her sixties with COVID-19, enrolled during active disease.

CDR3 sequence: CASSPGTGLSEAFF. CDR3 DNA: TGTGCCAGCAGCCCCGGGACAGGGCTCTCTGAAGCTTTCTTT. This sequence joins TRBV11-3 and TRBJ1-1, with 9 positions matching TRBD1. This CDR3 is 14 amino acids long. Germline trimming cut 5 bases from V and 6 bases from J; bases unmatched to any gene: 7. From germline, CDR1 is SGHNT and CDR2 YENEEA.